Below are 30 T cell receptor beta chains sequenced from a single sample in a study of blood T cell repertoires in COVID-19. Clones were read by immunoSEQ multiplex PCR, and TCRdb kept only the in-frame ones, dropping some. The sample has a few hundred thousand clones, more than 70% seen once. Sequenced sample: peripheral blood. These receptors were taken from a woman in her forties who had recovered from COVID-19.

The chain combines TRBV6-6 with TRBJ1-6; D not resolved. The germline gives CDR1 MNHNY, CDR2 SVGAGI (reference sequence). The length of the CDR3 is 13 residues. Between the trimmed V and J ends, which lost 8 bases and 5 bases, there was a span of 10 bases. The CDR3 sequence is CASPRGNNSPLHF. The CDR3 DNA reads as TGTGCCAGCCCCCGGGGAAATAATTCACCCCTCCACTTT.

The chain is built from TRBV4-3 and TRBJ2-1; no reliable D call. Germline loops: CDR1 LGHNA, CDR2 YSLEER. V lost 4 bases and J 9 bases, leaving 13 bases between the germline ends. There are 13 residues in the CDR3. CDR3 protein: CASSRGTLGEQFF. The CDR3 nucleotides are TGCGCCAGCAGCCGCGGAACCCTCGGTGAGCAGTTCTTC.

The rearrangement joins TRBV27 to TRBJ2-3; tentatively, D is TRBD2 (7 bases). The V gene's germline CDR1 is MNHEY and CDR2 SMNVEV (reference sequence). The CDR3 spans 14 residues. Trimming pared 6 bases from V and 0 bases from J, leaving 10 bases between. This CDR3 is CASRRGPSTDTQYF. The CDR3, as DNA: TGTGCCAGCAGGCGGGGGCCGAGCACAGATACGCAGTATTTT.

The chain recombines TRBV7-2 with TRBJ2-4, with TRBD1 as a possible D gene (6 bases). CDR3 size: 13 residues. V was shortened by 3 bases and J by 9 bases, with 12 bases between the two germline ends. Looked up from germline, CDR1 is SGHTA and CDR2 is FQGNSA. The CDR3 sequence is CASSFDRRGIQYF. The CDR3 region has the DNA TGTGCCAGCAGCTTCGACAGGCGCGGCATTCAGTACTTC.

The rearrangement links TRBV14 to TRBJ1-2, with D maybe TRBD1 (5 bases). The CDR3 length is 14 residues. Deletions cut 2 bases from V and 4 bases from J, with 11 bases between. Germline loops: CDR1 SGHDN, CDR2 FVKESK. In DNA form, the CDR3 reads TGTGCCAGCAGCCAACAACGACAGCCCTATGGCTACACCTTC. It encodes CASSQQRQPYGYTF. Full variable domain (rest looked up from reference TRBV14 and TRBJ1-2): EAGVTQFPSHSVIEKGQTVTLRCDPISGHDNLYWYRRVMGKEIKFLLHFVKESKQDESGMPNNRFLAERTGGTYSTLKVQPAELEDSGVYFCASSQQRQPYGYTFGSGTRLTVV.

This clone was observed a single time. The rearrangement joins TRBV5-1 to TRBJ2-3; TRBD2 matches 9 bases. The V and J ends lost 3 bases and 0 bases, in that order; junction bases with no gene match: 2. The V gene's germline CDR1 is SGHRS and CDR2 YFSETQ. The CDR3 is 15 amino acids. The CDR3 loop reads CASSSTSGSTDTQYF. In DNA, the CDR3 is TGCGCCAGCAGCTCGACTAGCGGAAGCACAGATACGCAGTATTTT.

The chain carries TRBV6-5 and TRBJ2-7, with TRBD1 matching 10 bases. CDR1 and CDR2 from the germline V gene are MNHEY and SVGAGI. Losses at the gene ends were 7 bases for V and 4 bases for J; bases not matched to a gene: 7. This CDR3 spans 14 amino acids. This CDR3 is CASNDRGPGYEQYF. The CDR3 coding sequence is TGTGCCAGCAACGACAGGGGGCCTGGGTACGAGCAGTACTTC.

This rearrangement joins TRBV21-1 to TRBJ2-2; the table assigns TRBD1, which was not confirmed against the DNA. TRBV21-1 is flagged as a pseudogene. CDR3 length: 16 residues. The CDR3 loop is CASRGQGFRGTGELFF. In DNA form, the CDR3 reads TGTGCCAGCAGGGGACAGGGGTTTCGTGGGACCGGGGAGCTGTTTTTT.

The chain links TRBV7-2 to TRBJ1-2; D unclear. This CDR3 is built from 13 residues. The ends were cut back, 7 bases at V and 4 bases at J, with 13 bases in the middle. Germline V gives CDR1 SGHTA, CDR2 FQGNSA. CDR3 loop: CASKVGASYGYTF. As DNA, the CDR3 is TGTGCCAGCAAGGTGGGAGCAAGCTATGGCTACACCTTC.

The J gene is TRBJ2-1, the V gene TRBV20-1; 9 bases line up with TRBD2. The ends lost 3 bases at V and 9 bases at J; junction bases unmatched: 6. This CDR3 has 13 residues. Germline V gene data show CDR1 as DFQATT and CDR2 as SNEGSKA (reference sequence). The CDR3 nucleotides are TGCAGTGCTAGTCTAGGCGGGAGGGGTGAGCAGTTCTTC. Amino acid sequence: CSASLGGRGEQFF.

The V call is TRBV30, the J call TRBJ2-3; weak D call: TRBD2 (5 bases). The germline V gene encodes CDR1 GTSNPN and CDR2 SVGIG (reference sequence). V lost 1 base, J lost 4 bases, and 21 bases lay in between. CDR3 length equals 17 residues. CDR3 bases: TGTGCCTGGAGTGGGTGGGCGGGCCAGCCCTTGGCAGATACGCAGTATTTT. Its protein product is CAWSGWAGQPLADTQYF.

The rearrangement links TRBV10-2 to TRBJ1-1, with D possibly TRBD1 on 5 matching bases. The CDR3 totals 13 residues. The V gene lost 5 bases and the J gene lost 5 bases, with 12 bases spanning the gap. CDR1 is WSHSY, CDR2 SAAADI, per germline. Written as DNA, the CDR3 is TGCGCCAGCAGTCCCCAGGGCGGTACTGAAGCTTTCTTT. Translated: CASSPQGGTEAFF.

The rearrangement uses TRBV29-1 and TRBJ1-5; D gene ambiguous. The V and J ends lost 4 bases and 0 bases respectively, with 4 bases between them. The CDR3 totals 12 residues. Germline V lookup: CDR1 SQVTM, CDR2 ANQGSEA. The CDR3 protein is CSVAHSNQPQHF. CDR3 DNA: TGCAGCGTTGCCCATAGCAATCAGCCCCAGCATTTT.

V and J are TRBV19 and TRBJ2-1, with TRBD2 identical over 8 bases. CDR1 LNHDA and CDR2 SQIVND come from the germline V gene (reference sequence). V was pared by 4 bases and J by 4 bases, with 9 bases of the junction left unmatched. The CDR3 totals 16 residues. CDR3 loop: CASSNRGGGGYNEQFF. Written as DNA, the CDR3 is TGTGCCAGTAGTAACCGCGGGGGCGGGGGGTACAATGAGCAGTTCTTC.

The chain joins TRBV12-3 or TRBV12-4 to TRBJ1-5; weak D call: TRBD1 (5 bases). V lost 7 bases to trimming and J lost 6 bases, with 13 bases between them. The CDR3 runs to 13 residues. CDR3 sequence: CASTRDSSQPQHF. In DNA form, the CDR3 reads TGTGCCAGCACCCGGGACTCGAGTCAGCCCCAGCATTTT.

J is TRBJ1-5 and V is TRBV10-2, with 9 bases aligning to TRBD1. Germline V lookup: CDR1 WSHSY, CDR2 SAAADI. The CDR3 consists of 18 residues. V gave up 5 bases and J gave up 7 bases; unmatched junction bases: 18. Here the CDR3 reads CASSQNNPQGAAGQPQHF. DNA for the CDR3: TGCGCCAGCAGTCAAAACAACCCACAGGGGGCGGCGGGGCAGCCCCAGCATTTT.

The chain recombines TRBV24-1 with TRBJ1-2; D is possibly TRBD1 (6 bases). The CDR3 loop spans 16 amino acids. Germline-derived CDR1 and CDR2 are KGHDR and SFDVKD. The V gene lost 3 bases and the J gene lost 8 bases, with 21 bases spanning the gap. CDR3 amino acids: CATSDARTVLRGGYTF. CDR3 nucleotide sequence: TGTGCCACCAGTGATGCCCGGACAGTTCTGAGAGGAGGCTACACCTTC.

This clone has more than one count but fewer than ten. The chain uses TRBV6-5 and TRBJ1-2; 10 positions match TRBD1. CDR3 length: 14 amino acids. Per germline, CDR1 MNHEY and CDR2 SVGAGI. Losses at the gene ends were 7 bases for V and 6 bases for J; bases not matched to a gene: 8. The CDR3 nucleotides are TGTGCCAGCACCACCGGGACAGGGGTGAATGGCTACACCTTC. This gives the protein CASTTGTGVNGYTF.

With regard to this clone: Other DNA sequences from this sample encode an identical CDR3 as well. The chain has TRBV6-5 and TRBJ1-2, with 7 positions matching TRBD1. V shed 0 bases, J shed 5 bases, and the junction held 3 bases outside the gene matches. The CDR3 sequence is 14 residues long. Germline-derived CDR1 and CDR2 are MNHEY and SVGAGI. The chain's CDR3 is CASSYSQGRYGYTF. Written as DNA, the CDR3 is TGTGCCAGCAGTTACTCACAGGGGAGGTATGGCTACACCTTC.

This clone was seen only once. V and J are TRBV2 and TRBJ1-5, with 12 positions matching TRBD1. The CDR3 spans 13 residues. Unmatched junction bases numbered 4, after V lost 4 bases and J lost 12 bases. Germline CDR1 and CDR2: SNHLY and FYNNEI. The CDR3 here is CASSGGDRGLQHF. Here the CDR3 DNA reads TGTGCCAGCAGTGGAGGGGACAGGGGGCTCCAGCATTTT.

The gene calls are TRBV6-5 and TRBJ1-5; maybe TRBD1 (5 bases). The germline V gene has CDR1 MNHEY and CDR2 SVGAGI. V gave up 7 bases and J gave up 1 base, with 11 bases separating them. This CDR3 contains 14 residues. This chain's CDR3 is CASTPGPSNQPQHF. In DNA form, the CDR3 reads TGTGCCAGCACCCCAGGGCCAAGCAATCAGCCCCAGCATTTT.

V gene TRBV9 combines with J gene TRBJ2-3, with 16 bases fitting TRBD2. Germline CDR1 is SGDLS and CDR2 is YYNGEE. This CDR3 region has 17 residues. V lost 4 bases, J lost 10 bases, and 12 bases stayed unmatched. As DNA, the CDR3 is TGTGCCAGCAGCCCCGGGACTAGCGGGAGGGACACCCCCGCGCAGTATTTT. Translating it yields CASSPGTSGRDTPAQYF. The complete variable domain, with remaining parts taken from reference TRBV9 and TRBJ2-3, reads DSGVTQTPKHLITATGQRVTLRCSPRSGDLSVYWYQQSLDQGLQFLIQYYNGEERAKGNILERFSAQQFPDLHSELNLSSLELGDSALYFCASSPGTSGRDTPAQYFGPGTRLTVL.

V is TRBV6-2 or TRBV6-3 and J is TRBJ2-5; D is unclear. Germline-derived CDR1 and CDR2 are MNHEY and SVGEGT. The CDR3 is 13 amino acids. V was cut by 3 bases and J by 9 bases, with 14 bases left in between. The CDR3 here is CASSYWVPRSQYF. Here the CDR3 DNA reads TGTGCCAGCAGTTATTGGGTCCCGAGGTCCCAGTACTTC.

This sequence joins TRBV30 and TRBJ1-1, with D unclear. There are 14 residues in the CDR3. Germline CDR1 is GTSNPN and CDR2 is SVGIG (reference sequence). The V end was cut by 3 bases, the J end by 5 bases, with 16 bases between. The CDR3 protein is CAWSTNIGGTEAFF. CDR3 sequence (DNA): TGTGCCTGGAGCACCAACATCGGAGGTACTGAAGCTTTCTTT.

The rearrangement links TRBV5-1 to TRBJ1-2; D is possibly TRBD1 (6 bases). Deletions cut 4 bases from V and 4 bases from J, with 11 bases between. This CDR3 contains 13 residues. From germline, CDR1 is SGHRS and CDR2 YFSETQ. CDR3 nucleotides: TGCGCCAGCAGCCCGGACAGCACCTATGGCTACACCTTC. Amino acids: CASSPDSTYGYTF.

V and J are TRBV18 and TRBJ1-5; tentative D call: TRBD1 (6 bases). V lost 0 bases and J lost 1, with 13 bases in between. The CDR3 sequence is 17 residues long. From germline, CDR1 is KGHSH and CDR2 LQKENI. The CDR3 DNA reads TGTGCCAGCTCACCACCGTCGGGGGGGGCGAGCAATCAGCCCCAGCATTTT. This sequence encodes CASSPPSGGASNQPQHF.

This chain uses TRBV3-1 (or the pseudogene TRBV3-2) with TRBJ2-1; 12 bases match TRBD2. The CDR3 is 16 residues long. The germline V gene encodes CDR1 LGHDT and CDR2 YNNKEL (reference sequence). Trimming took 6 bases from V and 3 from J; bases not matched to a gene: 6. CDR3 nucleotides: TGTGCCAGCAGGCTAGCGGGAGGGCCGATCTACAATGAGCAGTTCTTC. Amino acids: CASRLAGGPIYNEQFF.

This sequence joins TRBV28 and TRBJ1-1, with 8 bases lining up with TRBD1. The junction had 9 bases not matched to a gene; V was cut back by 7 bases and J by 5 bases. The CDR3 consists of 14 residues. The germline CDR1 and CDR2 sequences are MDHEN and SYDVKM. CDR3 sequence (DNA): TGTGCCAGCATCTCGGACAGGGTTGATACTGAAGCTTTCTTT. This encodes CASISDRVDTEAFF.

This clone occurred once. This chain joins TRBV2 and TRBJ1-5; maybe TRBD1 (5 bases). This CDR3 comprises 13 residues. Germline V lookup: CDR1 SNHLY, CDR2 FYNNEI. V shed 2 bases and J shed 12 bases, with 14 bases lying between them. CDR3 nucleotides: TGTGCCAGCAGTGAATGGGGGGTCCCGCGCCAGCATTTT. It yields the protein CASSEWGVPRQHF. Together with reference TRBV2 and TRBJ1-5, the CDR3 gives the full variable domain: EPEVTQTPSHQVTQMGQEVILRCVPISNHLYFYWYRQILGQKVEFLVSFYNNEISEKSEIFDDQFSVERPDGSNFTLKIRSTKLEDSAMYFCASSEWGVPRQHFGDGTRLSIL.

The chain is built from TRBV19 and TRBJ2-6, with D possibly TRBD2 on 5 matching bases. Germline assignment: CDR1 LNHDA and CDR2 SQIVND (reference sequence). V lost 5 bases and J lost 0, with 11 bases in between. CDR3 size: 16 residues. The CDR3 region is CASSGSARSGANVLTF. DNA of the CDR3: TGTGCCAGTAGTGGTAGCGCCCGCTCTGGGGCCAACGTCCTGACTTTC.